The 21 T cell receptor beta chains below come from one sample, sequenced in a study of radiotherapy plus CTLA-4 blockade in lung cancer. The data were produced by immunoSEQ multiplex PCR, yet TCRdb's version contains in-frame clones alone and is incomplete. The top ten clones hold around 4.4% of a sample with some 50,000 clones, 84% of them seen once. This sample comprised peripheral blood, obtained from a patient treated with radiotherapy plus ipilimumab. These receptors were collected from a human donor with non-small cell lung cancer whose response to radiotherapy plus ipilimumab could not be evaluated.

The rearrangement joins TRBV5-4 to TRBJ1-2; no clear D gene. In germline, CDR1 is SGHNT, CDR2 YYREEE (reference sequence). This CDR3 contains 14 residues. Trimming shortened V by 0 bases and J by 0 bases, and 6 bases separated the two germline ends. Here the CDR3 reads CASSLALANYGYTF. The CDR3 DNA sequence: TGTGCCAGCAGCTTGGCCCTCGCTAACTATGGCTACACCTTC.

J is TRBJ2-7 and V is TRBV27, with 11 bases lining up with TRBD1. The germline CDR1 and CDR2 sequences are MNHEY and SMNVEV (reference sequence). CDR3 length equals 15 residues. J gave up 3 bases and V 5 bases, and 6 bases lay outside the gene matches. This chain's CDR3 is CASSPRTGGIYEQYF. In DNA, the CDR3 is TGTGCCAGCAGTCCACGGACAGGGGGCATCTACGAGCAGTACTTC.

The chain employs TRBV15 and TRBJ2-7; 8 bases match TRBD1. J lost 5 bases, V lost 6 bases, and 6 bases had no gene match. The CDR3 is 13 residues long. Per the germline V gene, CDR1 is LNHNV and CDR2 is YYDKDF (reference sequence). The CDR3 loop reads CATRIAGGHEQYF. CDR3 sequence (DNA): TGTGCCACCAGGATTGCAGGGGGCCACGAGCAGTACTTC.

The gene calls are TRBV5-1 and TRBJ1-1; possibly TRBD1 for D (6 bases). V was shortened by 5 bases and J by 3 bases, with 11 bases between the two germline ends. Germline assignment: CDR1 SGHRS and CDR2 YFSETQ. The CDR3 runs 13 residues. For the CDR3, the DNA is TGCGCCAGCAGGCCGGACAGTTACACTGAAGCTTTCTTT. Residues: CASRPDSYTEAFF.

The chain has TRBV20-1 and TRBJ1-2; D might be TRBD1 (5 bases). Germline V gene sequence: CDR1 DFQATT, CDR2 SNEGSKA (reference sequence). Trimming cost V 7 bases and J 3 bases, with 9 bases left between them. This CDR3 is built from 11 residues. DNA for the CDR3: TGCAGTGATCGGGGGGACTATGGCTACACCTTC. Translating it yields CSDRGDYGYTF.

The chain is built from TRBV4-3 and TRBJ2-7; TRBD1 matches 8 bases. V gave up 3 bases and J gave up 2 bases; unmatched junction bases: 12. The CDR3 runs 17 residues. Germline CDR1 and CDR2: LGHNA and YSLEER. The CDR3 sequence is CASSHPRPGQATYEQYF. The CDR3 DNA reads TGCGCCAGCAGCCACCCCCGGCCGGGACAGGCAACCTACGAGCAGTACTTC.

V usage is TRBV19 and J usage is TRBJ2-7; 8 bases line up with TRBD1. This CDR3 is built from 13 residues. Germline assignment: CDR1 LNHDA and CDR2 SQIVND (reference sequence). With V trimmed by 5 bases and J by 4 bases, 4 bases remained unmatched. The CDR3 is CASSPGGGYEQYF. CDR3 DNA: TGTGCCAGTAGTCCAGGGGGCGGATACGAGCAGTACTTC.

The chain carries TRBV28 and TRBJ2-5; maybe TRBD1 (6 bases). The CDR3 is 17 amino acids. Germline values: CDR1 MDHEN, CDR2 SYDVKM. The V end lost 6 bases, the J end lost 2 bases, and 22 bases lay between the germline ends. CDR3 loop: CASSPQGWGKFQETQYF. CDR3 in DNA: TGTGCCAGCAGCCCCCAGGGGTGGGGAAAGTTTCAAGAGACCCAGTACTTC. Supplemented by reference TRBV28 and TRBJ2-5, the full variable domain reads DVKVTQSSRYLVKRTGEKVFLECVQDMDHENMFWYRQDPGLGLRLIYFSYDVKMKEKGDIPEGYSVSREKKERFSLILESASTNQTSMYLCASSPQGWGKFQETQYFGPGTRLLVL.

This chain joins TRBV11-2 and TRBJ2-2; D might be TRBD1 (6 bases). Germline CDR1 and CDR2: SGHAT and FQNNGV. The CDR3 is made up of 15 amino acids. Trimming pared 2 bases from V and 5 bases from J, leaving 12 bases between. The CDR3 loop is CASSLNRVETGELFF. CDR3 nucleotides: TGTGCCAGCAGCTTAAACAGGGTGGAGACCGGGGAGCTGTTTTTT.

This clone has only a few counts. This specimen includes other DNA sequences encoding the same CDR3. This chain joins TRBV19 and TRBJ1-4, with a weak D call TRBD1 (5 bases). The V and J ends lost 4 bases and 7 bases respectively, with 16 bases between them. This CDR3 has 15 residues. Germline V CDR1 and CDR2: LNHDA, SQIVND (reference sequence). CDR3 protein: CASSTVGGEREKLFF. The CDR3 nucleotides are TGTGCCAGTAGTACCGTCGGGGGGGAGCGTGAAAAACTGTTTTTT.

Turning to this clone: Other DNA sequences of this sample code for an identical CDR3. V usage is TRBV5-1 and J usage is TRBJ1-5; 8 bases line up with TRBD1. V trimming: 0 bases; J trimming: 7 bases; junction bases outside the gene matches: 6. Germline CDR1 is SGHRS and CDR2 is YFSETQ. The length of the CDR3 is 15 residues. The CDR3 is CASSLGQGWNQPQHF. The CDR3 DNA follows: TGCGCCAGCAGCTTGGGACAGGGGTGGAACCAGCCCCAGCATTTT.

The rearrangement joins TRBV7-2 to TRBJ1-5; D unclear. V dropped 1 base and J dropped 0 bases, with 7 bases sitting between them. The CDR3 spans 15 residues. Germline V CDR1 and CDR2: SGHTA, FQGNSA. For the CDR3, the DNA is TGTGCCAGCAGCTTAGGGCAGGCTAGCAATCAGCCCCAGCATTTT. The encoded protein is CASSLGQASNQPQHF.

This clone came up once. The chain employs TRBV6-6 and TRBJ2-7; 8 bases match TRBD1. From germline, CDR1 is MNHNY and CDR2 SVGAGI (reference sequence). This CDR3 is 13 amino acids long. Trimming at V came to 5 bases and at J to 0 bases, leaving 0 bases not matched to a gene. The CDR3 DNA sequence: TGTGCCAGCAGTGGACAGGGCTCCTACGAGCAGTACTTC. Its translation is CASSGQGSYEQYF.

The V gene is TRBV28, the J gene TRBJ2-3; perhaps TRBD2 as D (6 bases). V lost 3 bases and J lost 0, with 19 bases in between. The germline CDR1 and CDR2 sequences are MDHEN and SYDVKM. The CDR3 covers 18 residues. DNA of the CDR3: TGTGCCAGCAGTTTCCCTCGGACTACTTGGAAAAGCACAGATACGCAGTATTTT. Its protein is CASSFPRTTWKSTDTQYF.

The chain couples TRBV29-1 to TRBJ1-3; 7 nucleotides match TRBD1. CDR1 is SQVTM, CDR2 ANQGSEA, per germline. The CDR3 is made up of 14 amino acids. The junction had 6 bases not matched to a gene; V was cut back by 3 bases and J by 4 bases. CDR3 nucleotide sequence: TGCAGCGTTGAGGGAGACAGGGCGGGAAACACCATATATTTT. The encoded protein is CSVEGDRAGNTIYF.

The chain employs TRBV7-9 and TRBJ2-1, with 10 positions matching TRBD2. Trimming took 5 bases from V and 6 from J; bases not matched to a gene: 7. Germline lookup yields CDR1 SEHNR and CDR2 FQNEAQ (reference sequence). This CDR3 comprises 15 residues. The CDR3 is CASSTPGLASNEQFF. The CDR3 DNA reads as TGTGCCAGCAGCACCCCGGGACTAGCGAGCAATGAGCAGTTCTTC.

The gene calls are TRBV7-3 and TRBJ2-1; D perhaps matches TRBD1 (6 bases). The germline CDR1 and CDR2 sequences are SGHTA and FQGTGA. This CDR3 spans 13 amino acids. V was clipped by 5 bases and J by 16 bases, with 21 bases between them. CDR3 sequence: CASSTVQQGPKFF. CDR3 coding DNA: TGTGCCAGCAGCACCGTACAACAGGGTCCTAAATTCTTC.

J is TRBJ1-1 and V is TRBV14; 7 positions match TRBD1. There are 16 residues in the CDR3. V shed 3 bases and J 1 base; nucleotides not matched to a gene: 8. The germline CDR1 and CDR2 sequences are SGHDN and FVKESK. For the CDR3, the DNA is TGTGCCAGCAGCCACGGGACAGCTACGGGGAACACTGAAGCTTTCTTT. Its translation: CASSHGTATGNTEAFF. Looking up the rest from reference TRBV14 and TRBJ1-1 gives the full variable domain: EAGVTQFPSHSVIEKGQTVTLRCDPISGHDNLYWYRRVMGKEIKFLLHFVKESKQDESGMPNNRFLAERTGGTYSTLKVQPAELEDSGVYFCASSHGTATGNTEAFFGQGTRLTVV.

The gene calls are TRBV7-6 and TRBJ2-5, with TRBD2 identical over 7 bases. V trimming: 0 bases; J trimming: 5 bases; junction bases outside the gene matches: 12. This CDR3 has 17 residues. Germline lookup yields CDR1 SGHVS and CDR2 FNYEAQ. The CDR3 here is CASSLALLAGPRETQYF. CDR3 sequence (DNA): TGTGCCAGCAGCTTAGCGTTATTAGCGGGCCCCCGGGAGACCCAGTACTTC.

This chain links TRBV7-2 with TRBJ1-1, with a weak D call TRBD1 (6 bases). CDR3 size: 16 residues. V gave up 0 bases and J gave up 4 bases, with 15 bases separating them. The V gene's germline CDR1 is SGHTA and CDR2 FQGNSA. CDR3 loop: CASSLAQGQGRTEAFF. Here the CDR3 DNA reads TGTGCCAGCAGCTTAGCGCAGGGGCAGGGGCGCACTGAAGCTTTCTTT.

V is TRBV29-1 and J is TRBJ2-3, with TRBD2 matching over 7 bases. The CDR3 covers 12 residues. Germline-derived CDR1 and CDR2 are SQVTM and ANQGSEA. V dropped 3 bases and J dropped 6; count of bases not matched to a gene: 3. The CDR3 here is CSVDAGVDTQYF. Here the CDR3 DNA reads TGCAGCGTTGATGCGGGGGTGGATACGCAGTATTTT.